This section outlines one TCR beta chain sequence together with its context. No antigen is known for it. This sample is part of a study of PD-1 blockade in classical Hodgkin lymphoma. Study-wide results and limits: Causes of the repertoire differences remain undefined, possibly disease activity or prior therapy.

Every patient experienced relapse after autologous stem cell transplantation, and brentuximab vedotin exposure varied. V lost 5 bases, J lost 4 bases, and 12 bases lay in between. The germline V gene has CDR1 SGHNT and CDR2 YENEEA. CDR3 size: 14 residues. The table came from immunoSEQ multiplex PCR; TCRdb's copy has only in-frame clones and leaves some out. The data hold some 100,000 clones, with around nine tenths observed a single time. This receptor was taken from a human donor with classical Hodgkin lymphoma. The genes are TRBV11-3 and TRBJ2-1; D possibly corresponds to TRBD2 (6 bases). Sequenced material: peripheral blood mononuclear cells (PBMCs), taken before the second cycle of nivolumab. CDR3 nucleotide sequence: TGTGCCAGCAGCGTTATAGGGAGGTACAATGAGCAGTTCTTC. Its translation is CASSVIGRYNEQFF.